These 5 T cell receptor beta chains were all obtained from the same sample, sequenced in a study of technical replicates of blood from several donors. The protocol was immunoSEQ multiplex PCR, while the TCRdb copy is restricted to in-frame clones and leaves out a portion. The repertoire has some 80,000 clones, 91% of them found once; the top ten carry around 0.42%. Input material: T cells isolated from PBMCs. Source of these receptors: a human donor in good health.

This clone was counted only a few times. The rearrangement joins TRBV7-9 to TRBJ2-5; no clear D gene. The CDR3 covers 12 residues. The ends were cut back, 5 bases at V and 4 bases at J, with 8 bases in the middle. Germline loops: CDR1 SEHNR, CDR2 FQNEAQ (reference sequence). CDR3 region: CASSDNGETQYF. The CDR3 region has the DNA TGTGCCAGCAGCGACAACGGAGAGACCCAGTACTTC.

The chain recombines TRBV6-1 with TRBJ2-3, with 9 bases lining up with TRBD2. From germline, CDR1 is MNHNS and CDR2 SASEGT. Trimming removed 5 bases from V and 3 bases from J; junction bases left unmatched: 6. The CDR3 loop spans 15 amino acids. CDR3: CASSFGLASTDTQYF. As DNA, the CDR3 is TGTGCCAGCAGTTTCGGACTAGCGAGTACAGATACGCAGTATTTT.

This sequence joins TRBV2 and TRBJ1-2; D unclear. The germline CDR1 and CDR2 sequences are SNHLY and FYNNEI. Deletions cut 3 bases from V and 6 bases from J, with 8 bases between. This CDR3 is built from 12 residues. CDR3 sequence: CASSEWAHGYTF. As DNA, the CDR3 is TGTGCCAGCAGTGAGTGGGCACATGGCTACACCTTC.

The chain carries TRBV30 and TRBJ2-3; 8 bases align to TRBD2. Germline CDR1 is GTSNPN and CDR2 is SVGIG (reference sequence). This CDR3 has 13 amino acids. V was clipped by 4 bases and J by 8 bases; unmatched bases: 8. CDR3 region: CAWTREGPGTQYF. CDR3 nucleotides: TGTGCCTGGACACGGGAGGGCCCAGGTACGCAGTATTTT. Full variable domain (missing parts from reference TRBV30 and TRBJ2-3): SQTIHQWPATLVQPVGSPLSLECTVEGTSNPNLYWYRQAAGRGLQLLFYSVGIGQISSEVPQNLSASRPQDRQFILSSKKLLLSDSGFYLCAWTREGPGTQYFGPGTRLTVL.

This chain uses TRBV5-4 with TRBJ1-2; 7 nucleotides line up with TRBD1. With V trimmed by 0 bases and J by 6 bases, 2 bases remained unmatched. CDR3 length: 13 residues. Germline CDR1 and CDR2: SGHNT and YYREEE (reference sequence). The CDR3 DNA is TGTGCCAGCAGCTTGGTAACAGGGGATGGCTACACCTTC. This encodes CASSLVTGDGYTF.